This entry describes one T cell receptor (beta chain). What it recognizes is unknown. The test was conducted at deep level. The data were produced by immunoSEQ multiplex PCR, yet TCRdb's version contains in-frame clones alone and is incomplete. The profile shows 1.5 million to 1.9 million clones, approximately 98% of them singletons. In germline, CDR1 is LNHDA, CDR2 SQIVND (reference sequence). The CDR3 loop spans 16 amino acids. The germline V and J ends were trimmed by 5 bases and 4 bases, with 15 bases remaining between them. The data stem from a study of shared clonotypes between healthy human individuals. General observations from the study: Exclusively blood specimens were collected; tissue repertoires likely differ. Estimated clonotype richness was generally higher in naive than memory subsets.

The chain is built from TRBV19 and TRBJ2-6, with D unclear. The clonotype originates from a man aged 25-40 years in good health. Sequencing input: naive CD4+ T cells sorted from blood. Subset denoted: CD45RA+ positively selected. This chain's CDR3 is CASSPLLASGANVLTF. Here the CDR3 DNA reads TGTGCCAGTAGTCCTCTTCTCGCTTCCGGGGCCAACGTCCTGACTTTC.